These T cell receptor beta chains were read from a single sample in a study of blood T cell repertoires in COVID-19. Measured with immunoSEQ multiplex PCR; TCRdb has only the in-frame clones, and not every one. The sample has around 77,000 clones, 82% seen once; the top ten hold around 19%. The source material was peripheral blood. The receptors were gathered from a human donor in a cohort sampled during active COVID-19. CDR3s leave out the opening cysteine and the closing phenylalanine or tryptophan. Each record gives: J gene, V gene, CDR3 protein.

J: TRBJ2-7; V: TRBV6-5; CDR3: ASRGAGPYEQY
J: TRBJ2-5; V: TRBV5-4; CDR3: ASSHTTGYGETQY
J: TRBJ2-7; V: TRBV7-9; CDR3: ASSSWDRGNEQY
J: TRBJ2-2; V: TRBV2; CDR3: ASTRSPEVTGELF
J: TRBJ1-2; V: TRBV6-6; CDR3: ASSFREGHSDGYT
J: TRBJ1-2; V: TRBV15; CDR3: ATSKGHPGDYGYT
J: TRBJ2-7; V: TRBV5-1; CDR3: ASSLSASYEQY
J: TRBJ2-3; V: TRBV27; CDR3: ARPGQGENTQY
J: TRBJ2-7; V: TRBV5-6; CDR3: ASSLASTGGYEQY
J: TRBJ2-3; V: TRBV9; CDR3: ASSVLLQGDTQY
J: TRBJ2-7; V: TRBV30; CDR3: AWKRRGESYEQY
J: TRBJ2-7; V: TRBV7-2; CDR3: ASSASSTGGGSEQY
J: TRBJ1-2; V: TRBV7-2; CDR3: ASTEGTGGSYGYT
J: TRBJ2-7; V: TRBV2; CDR3: ASSESGGTTYEQY
J: TRBJ2-1; V: TRBV4-3; CDR3: ASSQERAGGYNEQF
J: TRBJ2-6; V: TRBV7-9; CDR3: ASSPRGRANVLT
J: TRBJ2-7; V: TRBV10-1; CDR3: ASSPRQGWNEQY
J: TRBJ1-2; V: TRBV3-1/TRBV3-2; CDR3: ASGDYGYT
J: TRBJ1-2; V: TRBV21-1; CDR3: ATGSSSYT
J: TRBJ1-1; V: TRBV7-2; CDR3: ASSEQYQAF
J: TRBJ2-3; V: TRBV4-2; CDR3: ASSQVAGPDTDTQY
J: TRBJ1-5; V: TRBV6-2/TRBV6-3; CDR3: ASSYLQGMGDNQPQH
J: TRBJ2-7; V: TRBV2; CDR3: ASSEGTYVSYEQY
J: TRBJ1-5; V: TRBV10-2; CDR3: ASSESRQPQH
J: TRBJ2-7; V: TRBV19; CDR3: ASSQTSGDYEQY
J: TRBJ1-1; V: TRBV6-2/TRBV6-3; CDR3: ASSPRVMNTEAF
J: TRBJ1-4; V: TRBV5-1; CDR3: ASSSSLRKEEKLF
J: TRBJ2-6; V: TRBV6-5; CDR3: ASSLTGAGANVLT
J: TRBJ1-4; V: TRBV6-5; CDR3: ASMQGVYEKLF
J: TRBJ1-1; V: TRBV25-1; CDR3: ASSEFQGQTNTEAF
J: TRBJ1-3; V: TRBV5-1; CDR3: ASSPRQGTSGNTIY
J: TRBJ2-7; V: TRBV6-5; CDR3: ASSYSRGTGSEQY
J: TRBJ1-5; V: TRBV6-5; CDR3: ASTFSGVGDQPQH
J: TRBJ1-2; V: TRBV19; CDR3: ASSTGWTDNGYGYT
J: TRBJ1-1; V: TRBV5-4; CDR3: ASSSDRGNTEAF
J: TRBJ2-5; V: TRBV10-3; CDR3: ATRGLETQY
J: TRBJ1-1; V: TRBV7-2; CDR3: ASVLLLGATEAF
J: TRBJ2-1; V: TRBV3-1/TRBV3-2; CDR3: ASSQAGDNEQF
J: TRBJ1-3; V: TRBV5-1; CDR3: ASSPGQPGNTIY
J: TRBJ1-2; V: TRBV12-5; CDR3: ASGPPGGGGYT
J: TRBJ2-7; V: TRBV4-3; CDR3: ASSHSGTGIGEQY
J: TRBJ2-1; V: TRBV9; CDR3: ASSSPRRGGSYNEQF
J: TRBJ1-6; V: TRBV5-1; CDR3: ASSSEDQHSPLH
J: TRBJ2-6; V: TRBV4-2; CDR3: ASSQDHQGSSGANVLT